At least ten counts were recorded for the clone carrying this TCR beta chain. These data come from a study of T cell repertoires in cytomegalovirus infection. Across the whole study: Both CMV infection and a matching HLA type were indicated by public TCR beta signatures.

This CDR3 is built from 13 residues. Germline values: CDR1 MGHRA, CDR2 YSYEKL. The ends were cut back, 4 bases at V and 13 bases at J, with 17 bases in the middle. TCRdb fed the reads into MiXCR, producing one record per CDR3 protein. The sample includes hundreds of thousands of distinct CDR3 sequences, roughly a sixth of them seen just once. Material: PBMCs. The genes are TRBV4-1 and TRBJ2-1, with a tentative D call TRBD2 (6 bases). This sequence was found in a human donor in good health (CMV status not recorded). Some clones in this sample may be carry-over from other donors' samples. This chain's CDR3 is CASSRGLSAKQFF. The CDR3 DNA is TGCGCCAGCAGCCGCGGACTAAGCGCTAAACAGTTCTTC.